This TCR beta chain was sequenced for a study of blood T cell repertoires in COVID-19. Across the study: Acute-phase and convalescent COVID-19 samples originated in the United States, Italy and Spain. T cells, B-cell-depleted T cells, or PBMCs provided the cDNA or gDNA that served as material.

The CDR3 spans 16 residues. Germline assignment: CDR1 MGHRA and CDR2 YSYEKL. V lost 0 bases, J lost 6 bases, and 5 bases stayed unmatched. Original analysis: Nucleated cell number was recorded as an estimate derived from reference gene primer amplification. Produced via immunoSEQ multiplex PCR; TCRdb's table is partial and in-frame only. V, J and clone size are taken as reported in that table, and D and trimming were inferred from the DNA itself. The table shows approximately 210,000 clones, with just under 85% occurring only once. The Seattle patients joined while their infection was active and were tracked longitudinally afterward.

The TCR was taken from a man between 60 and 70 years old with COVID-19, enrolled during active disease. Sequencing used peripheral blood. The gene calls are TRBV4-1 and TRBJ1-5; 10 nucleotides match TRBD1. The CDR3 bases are TGCGCCAGCAGCCAAGATCAGACAGGGGGCTTTCAGCCCCAGCATTTT. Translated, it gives CASSQDQTGGFQPQHF.